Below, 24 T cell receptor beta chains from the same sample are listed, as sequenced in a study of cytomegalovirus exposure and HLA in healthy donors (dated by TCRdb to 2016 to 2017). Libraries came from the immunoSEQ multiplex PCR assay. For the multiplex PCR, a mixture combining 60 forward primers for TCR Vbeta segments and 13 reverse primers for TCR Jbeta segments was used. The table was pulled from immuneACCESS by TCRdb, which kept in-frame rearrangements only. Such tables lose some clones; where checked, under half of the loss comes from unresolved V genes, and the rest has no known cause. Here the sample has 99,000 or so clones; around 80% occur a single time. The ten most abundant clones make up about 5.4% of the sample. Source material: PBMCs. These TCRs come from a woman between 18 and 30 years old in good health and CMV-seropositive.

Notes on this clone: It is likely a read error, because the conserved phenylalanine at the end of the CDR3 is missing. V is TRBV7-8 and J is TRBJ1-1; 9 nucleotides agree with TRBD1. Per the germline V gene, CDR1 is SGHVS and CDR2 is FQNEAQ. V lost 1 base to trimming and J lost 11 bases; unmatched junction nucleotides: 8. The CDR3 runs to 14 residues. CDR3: CASSLEGTGIEAFL. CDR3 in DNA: TGTGCCAGCAGCTTAGAAGGGACAGGGATTGAGGCTTTCCTT.

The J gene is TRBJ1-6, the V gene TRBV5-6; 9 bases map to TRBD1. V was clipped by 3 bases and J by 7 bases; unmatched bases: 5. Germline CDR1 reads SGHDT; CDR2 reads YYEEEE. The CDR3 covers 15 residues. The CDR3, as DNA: TGTGCCAGCAGCTGGGGGACAGGGCAAAATTCACCCCTCCACTTT. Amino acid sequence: CASSWGTGQNSPLHF.

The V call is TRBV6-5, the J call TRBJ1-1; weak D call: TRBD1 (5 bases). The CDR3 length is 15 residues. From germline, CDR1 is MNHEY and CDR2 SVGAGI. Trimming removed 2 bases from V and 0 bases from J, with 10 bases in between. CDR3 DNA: TGTGCCAGCAGTTACCTATCCAGGGTGAACACTGAAGCTTTCTTT. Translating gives CASSYLSRVNTEAFF.

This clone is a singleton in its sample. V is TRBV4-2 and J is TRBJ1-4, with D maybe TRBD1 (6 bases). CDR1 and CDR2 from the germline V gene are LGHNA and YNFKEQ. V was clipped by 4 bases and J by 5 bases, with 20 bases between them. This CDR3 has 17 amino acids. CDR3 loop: CASSRARRTDQNEKLFF. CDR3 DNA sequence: TGTGCCAGCAGCCGCGCCCGGAGGACAGACCAAAATGAAAAACTGTTTTTT.

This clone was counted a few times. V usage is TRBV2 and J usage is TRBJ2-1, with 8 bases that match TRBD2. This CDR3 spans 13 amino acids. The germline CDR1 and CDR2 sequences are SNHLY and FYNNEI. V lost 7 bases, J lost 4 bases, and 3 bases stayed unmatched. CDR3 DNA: TGTGCCAGCATCGGACTAGCTTACAATGAGCAGTTCTTC. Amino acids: CASIGLAYNEQFF.

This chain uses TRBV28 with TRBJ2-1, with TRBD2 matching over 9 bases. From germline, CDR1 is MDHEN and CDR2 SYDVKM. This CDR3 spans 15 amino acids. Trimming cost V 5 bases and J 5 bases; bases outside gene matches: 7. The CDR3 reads CASSTPSGTHNEQFF. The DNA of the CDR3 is TGTGCCAGCAGTACACCTAGCGGGACTCACAATGAGCAGTTCTTC.

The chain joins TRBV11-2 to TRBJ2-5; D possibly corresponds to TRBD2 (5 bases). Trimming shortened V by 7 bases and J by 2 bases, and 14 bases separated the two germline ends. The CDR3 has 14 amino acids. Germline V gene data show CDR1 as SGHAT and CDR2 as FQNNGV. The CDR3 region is CASTPWGVQETQYF. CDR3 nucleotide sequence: TGTGCCAGCACCCCCTGGGGAGTTCAAGAGACCCAGTACTTC.

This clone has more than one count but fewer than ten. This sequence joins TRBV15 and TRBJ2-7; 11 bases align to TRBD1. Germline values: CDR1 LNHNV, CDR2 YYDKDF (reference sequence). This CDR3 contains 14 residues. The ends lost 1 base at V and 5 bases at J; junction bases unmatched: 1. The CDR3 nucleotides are TGTGCCACCAGCAGAGGGACAGGGGGCGACGAGCAGTACTTC. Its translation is CATSRGTGGDEQYF.

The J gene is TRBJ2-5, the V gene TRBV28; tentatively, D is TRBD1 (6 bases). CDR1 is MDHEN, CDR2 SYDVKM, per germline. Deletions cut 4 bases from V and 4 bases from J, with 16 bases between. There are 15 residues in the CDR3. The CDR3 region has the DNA TGTGCCAGCAGTTCCCCGACAGGCGTCGGAGAGACCCAGTACTTC. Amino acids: CASSSPTGVGETQYF.

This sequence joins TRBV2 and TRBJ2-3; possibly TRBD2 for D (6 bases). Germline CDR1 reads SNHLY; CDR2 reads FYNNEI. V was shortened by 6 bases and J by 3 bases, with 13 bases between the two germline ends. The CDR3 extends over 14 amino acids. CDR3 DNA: TGTGCCAGCAGCAGCGGGCCAGGAACAGATACGCAGTATTTT. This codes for CASSSGPGTDTQYF.

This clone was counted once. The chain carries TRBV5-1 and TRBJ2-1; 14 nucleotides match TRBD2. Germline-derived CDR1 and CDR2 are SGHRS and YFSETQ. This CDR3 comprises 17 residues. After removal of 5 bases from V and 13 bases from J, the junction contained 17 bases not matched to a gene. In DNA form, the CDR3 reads TGCGCCAGCAGTTATAGCCCGGGACTAGCGGGAGTCCCTCTCCAGTTCTTC. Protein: CASSYSPGLAGVPLQFF.

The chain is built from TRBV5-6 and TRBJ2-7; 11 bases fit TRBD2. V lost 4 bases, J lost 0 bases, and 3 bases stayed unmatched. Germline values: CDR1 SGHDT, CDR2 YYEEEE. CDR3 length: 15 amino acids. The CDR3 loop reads CASSGGLADSYEQYF. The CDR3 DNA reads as TGTGCCAGCAGCGGGGGACTAGCGGACTCCTACGAGCAGTACTTC.

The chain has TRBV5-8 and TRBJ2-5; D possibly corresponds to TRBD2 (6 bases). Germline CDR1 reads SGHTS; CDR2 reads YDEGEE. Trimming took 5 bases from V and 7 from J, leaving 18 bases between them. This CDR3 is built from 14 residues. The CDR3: CASRVLGGEVTQYF. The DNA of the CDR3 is TGTGCCAGCAGGGTACTCGGGGGAGAAGTGACCCAGTACTTC.

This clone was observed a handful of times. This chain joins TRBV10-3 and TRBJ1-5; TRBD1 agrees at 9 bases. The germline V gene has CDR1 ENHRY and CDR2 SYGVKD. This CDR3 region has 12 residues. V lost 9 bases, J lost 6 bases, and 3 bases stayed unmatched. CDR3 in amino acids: CAMGQGGQPQHF. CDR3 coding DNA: TGTGCCATGGGACAGGGTGGTCAGCCCCAGCATTTT.

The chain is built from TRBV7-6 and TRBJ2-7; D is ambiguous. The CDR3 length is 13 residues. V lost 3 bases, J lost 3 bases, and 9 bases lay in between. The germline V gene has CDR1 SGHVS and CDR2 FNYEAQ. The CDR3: CASSLTSIYEQYF. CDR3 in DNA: TGTGCCAGCAGCTTGACATCTATCTACGAGCAGTACTTC.

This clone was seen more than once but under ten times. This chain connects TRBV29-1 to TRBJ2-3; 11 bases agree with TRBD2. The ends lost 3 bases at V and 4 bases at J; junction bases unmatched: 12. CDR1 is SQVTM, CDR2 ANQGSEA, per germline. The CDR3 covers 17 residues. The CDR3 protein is CSVDGVTSGSGADTQYF. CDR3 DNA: TGCAGCGTTGACGGAGTTACTAGCGGGAGCGGGGCAGATACGCAGTATTTT.

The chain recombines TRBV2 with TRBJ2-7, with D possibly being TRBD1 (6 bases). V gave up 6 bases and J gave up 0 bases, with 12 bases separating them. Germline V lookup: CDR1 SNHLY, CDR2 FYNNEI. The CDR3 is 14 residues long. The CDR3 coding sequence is TGTGCCAGCAGGGCAGGGGACGTCTCCTACGAGCAGTACTTC. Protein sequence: CASRAGDVSYEQYF.

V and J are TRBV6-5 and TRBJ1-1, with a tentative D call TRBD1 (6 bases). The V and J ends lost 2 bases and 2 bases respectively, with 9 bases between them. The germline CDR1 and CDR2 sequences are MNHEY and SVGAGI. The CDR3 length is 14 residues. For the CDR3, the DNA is TGTGCCAGCAGTTACCTGGACAGTAACACTGAAGCTTTCTTT. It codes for CASSYLDSNTEAFF.

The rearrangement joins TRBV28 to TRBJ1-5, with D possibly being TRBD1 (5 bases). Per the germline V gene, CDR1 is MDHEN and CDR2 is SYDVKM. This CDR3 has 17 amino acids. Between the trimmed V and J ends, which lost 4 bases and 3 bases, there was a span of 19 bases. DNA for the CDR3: TGTGCCAGCAGTTCTCCCTTGGGGCAGATTGACAATCAGCCCCAGCATTTT. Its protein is CASSSPLGQIDNQPQHF.

The CDR3 region has the DNA TGTGCCAGTAGTGGGGGACTACAAGAGACCCAGTACTTC. It translates to CASSGGLQETQYF. This chain connects TRBV19 to TRBJ2-5; 7 positions match TRBD2. Germline CDR1 LNHDA, CDR2 SQIVND (reference sequence). This CDR3 spans 13 amino acids. J gave up 2 bases and V 5 bases, and 2 bases lay outside the gene matches.

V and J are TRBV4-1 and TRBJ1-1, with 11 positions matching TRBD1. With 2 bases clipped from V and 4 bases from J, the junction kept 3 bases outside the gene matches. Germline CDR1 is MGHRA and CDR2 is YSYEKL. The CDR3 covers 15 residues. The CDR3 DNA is TGCGCCAGCAGCCAACCCGGGACAGGGGGCACTGAAGCTTTCTTT. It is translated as CASSQPGTGGTEAFF.

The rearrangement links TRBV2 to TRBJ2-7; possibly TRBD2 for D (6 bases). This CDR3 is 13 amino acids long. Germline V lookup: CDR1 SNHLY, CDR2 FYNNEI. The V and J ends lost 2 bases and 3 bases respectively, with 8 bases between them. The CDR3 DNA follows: TGTGCCAGCAGTGAACGGGGACTCTACGAGCAGTACTTC. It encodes CASSERGLYEQYF.

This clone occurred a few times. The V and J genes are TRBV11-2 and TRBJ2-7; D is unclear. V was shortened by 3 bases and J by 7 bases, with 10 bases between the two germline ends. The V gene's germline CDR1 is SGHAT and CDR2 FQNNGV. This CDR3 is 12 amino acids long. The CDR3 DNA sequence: TGTGCCAGCAGCTTGGGCCCTTTGGAGCAGTACTTC. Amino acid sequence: CASSLGPLEQYF.

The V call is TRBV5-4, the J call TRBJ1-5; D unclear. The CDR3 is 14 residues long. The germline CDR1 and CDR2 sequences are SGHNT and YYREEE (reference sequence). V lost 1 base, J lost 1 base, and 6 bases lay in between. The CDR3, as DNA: TGTGCCAGCAGCTTGAGAGGGAGCAATCAGCCCCAGCATTTT. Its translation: CASSLRGSNQPQHF.